This T cell receptor beta chain was sequenced for a study of blood T cells in healthy people across ages. Each donor supplied ten milliliters of peripheral blood. Through a sample-barcoded 5' primer and a J-beta primer mix, a second PCR was run for roughly 6 to 12 cycles. Each cDNA molecule was tagged by a template-switch adaptor with 12 random nucleotides. TCRdb called the 5' RACE reads again in MiXCR, with one record for every CDR3 protein. The sample contains about 800,000 distinct CDR3 sequences, about 62% of which appear only once. The V end was cut by 5 bases, the J end by 8 bases, with 11 bases between. CDR3 size: 12 residues.

The receptor was derived from a man aged 25-40 years in good health. The sequencing sample was made of blood. The chain employs TRBV12-3 or TRBV12-4 and TRBJ2-3; D is unclear. The CDR3 sequence is CASSPARSTQYF. The CDR3 nucleotides are TGTGCCAGCAGTCCTGCACGGAGTACGCAGTATTTT.